This T cell receptor beta chain was recorded in a study of post-analysis software for immune sequencing data (dated by TCRdb to the mid-2010s). Describing the broader study: Relapsing-remitting, secondary progressive and progressive-relapsing multiple sclerosis were recorded as disease courses, and subtype annotation was lacking for some patients. A subset of samples was prepared in parallel using single-end sample barcoding, then pooled and co-amplified after Illumina adapter ligation. The patient repertoires were compared against around eleven previously published healthy control repertoires obtained from donors aged roughly 6 to 26 years. Paper-wide results and their limitations: Direct clustering with F measure revealed strong co-clustering of samples prepared in the same batch, which led to a batch-effect correction. Normalized Chao1 diversity was significantly lower in multiple sclerosis patients than controls, suggesting substantial peripheral T-cell clonal expansion. Significantly higher frequencies in patients than in controls were found for a handful of TRBV segments, including TRBV5-6, TRBV5-1 and TRBV20-1. The control group was slightly older than the multiple sclerosis patient group.

V trim: 6 bases; J trim: 0 bases; unmatched bases: 10. Counted from cysteine to phenylalanine, this CDR3 has 16 amino acids. Only the CDR3 DNA is retained, 48 bases long and in frame from the first base. CDR1 and CDR2, looked up from the germline V gene (reference sequence), are DFQATT and SNEGSKA. Worth noting for this clonotype: The antigen this receptor binds is unknown. Base qualities are not at hand, and no much larger clone is one base apart.

TCR beta repertoires were profiled from peripheral blood of roughly twelve young patients with multiple sclerosis to demonstrate the VDJtools post-analysis software. The patients with multiple sclerosis were children and adolescents between 6 and 15 years of age. To prepare the library, PCR was applied. Instrument on record: Illumina HiSeq 2500. Unique molecular identifiers were incorporated into TCR beta cDNA libraries to reduce PCR and sequencing biases. Per 1 to 10 million input T cells, some 500,000 cDNA molecules were obtained, such that each molecule approximated one T cell. The same protocol used for the earlier healthy control dataset was applied to prepare and sequence the patient libraries. Samples belonging to the same batch were prepared together, multiplexed and sequenced on a shared HiSeq lane. In the source study's methods: MIGEC handled the raw barcoded reads, throwing out single-read molecular identifier groups before consensus assembly and CDR3 extraction. VDJtools was used for post-analysis of the clonotype tables, with diversity normalized by down-sampling every dataset to the smallest sample size. Repertoire overlap clustering matched CDR3 amino acid but not nucleotide sequences to correct batch-related cross-sample contamination. TCRdb passed the public sequencing reads through fastp at Q25 and MiXCR, retaining productive beta sequences. Here each entry gathers all rows of one CDR3 protein and keeps the most common genes and DNA. The V and J calls were not made by the authors but by TCRdb's processing. The sample contains 800,000 to 950,000 distinct CDR3 sequences, about 53% of them found a single time. Roughly 4.4% of the sample rests with the top ten.

Recombination connected TRBV20-1 to TRBJ2-4; 8 bases in the junction line up with TRBD1. The receptor was isolated from a girl between 5 and 17 years old with multiple sclerosis. Material: blood. The CDR3 amino acid sequence is: CSALNTGGRAKNIQYF. The nucleotide sequence reads TGCAGTGCCCTAAACACAGGGGGAAGAGCCAAAAACATTCAGTACTTC.